The rows below give T cell receptor beta chains drawn from one sample of a study of cytomegalovirus exposure and HLA in healthy donors. Using immunoSEQ multiplex PCR, the repertoire was profiled, and TCRdb retains in-frame clones only, with some absent. The sample carries approximately 150,000 clones, 70% to 85% recorded once. The sequenced sample was PBMCs. The source of these receptors is a human donor in good health. The CDR3 runs from the conserved cysteine through the conserved F or W. A D gene is named only where the DNA matches it firmly. Clone size, where shown, is once, few, many, or a class for clones that have expanded.

>15|TRBV5-6|few|TRBD1|TRBJ2-7
TGTGCCAGCAGCTCACCGGGACAGGGGACCTACGAGCAGTACTTC
CASSSPGQGTYEQYF
>16|TRBV15|NA|TRBD1|TRBJ2-5
TGTGCCACCAGCAGAGATCTGCGACAGGGAAAAGAGACCCAGTACTTC
CATSRDLRQGKETQYF
>15|TRBV5-1|NA|NA|TRBJ1-5
TGCGCCAGCAGCTTGGGGGGGGGTTTCAATCAGCCCCAGCATTTT
CASSLGGGFNQPQHF
>13|TRBV6-1|NA|NA|TRBJ2-7
TGTGCCAGCAGTGAAGGGGCGTCCTACGAGCAGTACTTC
CASSEGASYEQYF
>13|TRBV19|NA|NA|TRBJ1-2
TGTGCCAGTAGTATAACATCTAACTATGGCTACACCTTC
CASSITSNYGYTF
>13|TRBV30|NA|TRBD1|TRBJ1-5
TGTGCCTGCACAGGGGGCGACGGGCAGCCCCAGCATTTT
CACTGGDGQPQHF
>15|TRBV7-9|NA|TRBD2|TRBJ2-1
TGTGCCAGCAGCTTAGCGGGAGGGGCCTTGAATGAGCAGTTCTTC
CASSLAGGALNEQFF
>15|TRBV9|NA|TRBD2|TRBJ2-2
TGTGCCAGCAGCCAAAGCGGGGCCCACACCGGGGAGCTGTTTTTT
CASSQSGAHTGELFF
>14|TRBV5-1|few|TRBD1|TRBJ1-4
TGCGCCAGCAGCATGGGACAGGCCCCGGAAAAACTGTTTTTT
CASSMGQAPEKLFF
>14|TRBV10-3|NA|TRBD2|TRBJ2-7
TGTGCCATCAGTGACTCGGGGGGGGCCTACGAGCAGTACTTC
CAISDSGGAYEQYF
>15|TRBV2|few|TRBD2|TRBJ2-1
TGTGCCAGCAGTGATCAGCGGGGGGTGGGTAATGAGCAGTTCTTC
CASSDQRGVGNEQFF
>15|TRBV4-1|NA|TRBD1|TRBJ1-2
TGCGCCAGCAGCCAAGATCCAGGGGGACACCAAGGAGACACCTTC
CASSQDPGGHQGDTF
>14|TRBV25-1|NA|NA|TRBJ2-1
TGTGCCAGCAGGAGGCAGGGTATCTACAATGAGCAGTTCTTC
CASRRQGIYNEQFF
>15|TRBV19|few|TRBD2|TRBJ2-5
TGTGCCAGTAGTCTAACTAGCGGGGTTTGGGAGACCCAGTACTTC
CASSLTSGVWETQYF
>15|TRBV23-1|once|TRBD2|TRBJ2-7
TGCGCCAGCACCCGGGGAGGGTGTGTGACCTACGAGCAGTACTTC
CASTRGGCVTYEQYF
>14|TRBV30|few|TRBD2|TRBJ2-7
TGTGCCTGGAGTGTACGGACTAGCGTTAACGAGCAGTACTTC
CAWSVRTSVNEQYF
>13|TRBV5-5|few|NA|TRBJ2-5
TGTGCCAGCAGCTTAGCCAGGGGAGAGACCCAGTACTTC
CASSLARGETQYF
>13|TRBV10-1|NA|NA|TRBJ2-2
TGCGCCAGCAGGGGTTCACGGAGCGGGGAGCTGTTTTTT
CASRGSRSGELFF
>15|TRBV9|few|TRBD2|TRBJ2-7
TGTGCCAGCAGCGCGACTAGCGGGGGGGCCTACGAGCAGTACTTC
CASSATSGGAYEQYF
>14|TRBV7-2|few|NA|TRBJ2-7
TGTGCCAGCAGCTTAGGTCGAGGGGGTCACGAGCAGTACTTC
CASSLGRGGHEQYF
>16|TRBV7-9|few|NA|TRBJ2-1
TGTGCCAGCAGCTTAGGGATTGGACACAGCTACAATGAGCAGTTCTTC
CASSLGIGHSYNEQFF
>14|TRBV28|NA|NA|TRBJ1-5
TGTGCCAGCAGCAAGGGGGGGGCGAATCAGCCCCAGCATTTT
CASSKGGANQPQHF
>14|TRBV19|NA|TRBD1|TRBJ1-2
TGTGCCAGTAGTATTAGGGGGCAAGTCAGTGGCTACACCTTC
CASSIRGQVSGYTF
>14|TRBV4-1|NA|TRBD1|TRBJ2-5
TGCGCCAGCAGCCTTGGACAGGGGGCGCGTGAGCAGTACTTC
CASSLGQGAREQYF
>13|TRBV4-1|once|NA|TRBJ2-1
TGCGCCAGCAGCCAAGGTAGTATCCCTGAGCAGTTCTTC
CASSQGSIPEQFF
>15|TRBV6-5|NA|NA|TRBJ1-2
TGTGCCAGCAGTTACCTCTACAGACAGGATTATGGCTACACCTTC
CASSYLYRQDYGYTF
>13|TRBV19|NA|TRBD1|TRBJ2-7
TGTGCCAGTAGTATTCGGGACAGGTACGAGCAGTACTTC
CASSIRDRYEQYF
>16|TRBV11-2|NA|TRBD2|TRBJ2-3
TGTGCCAGCAGCCCTACAGCGGGGTCCCCCACAGATACGCAGTATTTT
CASSPTAGSPTDTQYF
>14|TRBV9|NA|TRBD1|TRBJ2-7
TGTGCCAGCAGCGTAGACACAGGGGGGTCCGAGCAGTACTTC
CASSVDTGGSEQYF
>13|TRBV2|once|NA|TRBJ2-7
TGTGCCAGCAGTGCTTGGGTCGGGAACGAGCAGTACTTC
CASSAWVGNEQYF
>14|TRBV5-4|NA|NA|TRBJ1-5
TGTGCCAGCTCCTTAGGAGGGCGAGATCAGCCCCAGCATTTT
CASSLGGRDQPQHF
>14|TRBV5-4|NA|TRBD1|TRBJ1-1
TGTGCCAGCACTCGGGGACAGTTGAACACTGAAGCTTTCTTT
CASTRGQLNTEAFF
>17|TRBV9|NA|NA|TRBJ1-6
TGTGCCAGCAGCGCGGCTTCCCAACGGGGTCGGGGATCACCCCTCCACTTT
CASSAASQRGRGSPLHF
>13|TRBV6-1|NA|NA|TRBJ2-7
TGTGCCAGCAGGCGGACATCCTCCTACGAGCAGTACTTC
CASRRTSSYEQYF
>14|TRBV7-3|NA|TRBD2|TRBJ2-3
TGTGCCAGCAGCTTAAAAGCGGGGACAGATACGCAGTATTTT
CASSLKAGTDTQYF
>12|TRBV19|NA|NA|TRBJ1-6
TGTGCCAGCCGCAGGGGTACGACACCCCTCCACTTT
CASRRGTTPLHF
>17|TRBV2|NA|TRBD1|TRBJ1-4
TGTGCCAGCAGTGCTATAAGGCAGGGGGCAACTAATGAAAAACTGTTTTTT
CASSAIRQGATNEKLFF
>18|TRBV7-8|NA|TRBD1|TRBJ2-2
TGTGCCAGCAGCCCACCACAAGGGACAGCCCCTGGCACCGGGGAGCTGTTTTTT
CASSPPQGTAPGTGELFF
>15|TRBV7-3|NA|TRBD2|TRBJ2-2
TGTGCCAGCAGCTCCGGGACTACGAACACCGGGGAGCTGTTTTTT
CASSSGTTNTGELFF
>15|TRBV5-1|NA|TRBD1|TRBJ1-1
TGCGCCAGCAGCCCAGGGACAGTCCGGAACACTGAAGCTTTCTTT
CASSPGTVRNTEAFF
>15|TRBV7-6|once|TRBD1|TRBJ2-1
TGTGCCAGCAGCTACAGGGGGCGACGGGGCAATGAGCAGTTCTTC
CASSYRGRRGNEQFF
>9|TRBV7-9|few|NA|TRBJ2-7
TGTGCCTCTTCCTACGAGCAGTACTTC
CASSYEQYF
>17|TRBV5-1|NA|TRBD2|TRBJ2-3
TGCGCCAGCAGCTTACGGACTAGCGGGAAGGTTACAGATACGCAGTATTTT
CASSLRTSGKVTDTQYF
>16|TRBV18|NA|TRBD1|TRBJ1-6
TGTGCCAGCTCAGCTATAGGGACAGCCAATAATTCACCCCTCCACTTT
CASSAIGTANNSPLHF
>16|TRBV14|few|TRBD1|TRBJ1-2
TGTGCCAGCAGCCAGGGAGCTCGGGACAGGGGTTATGGCTACACCTTC
CASSQGARDRGYGYTF
>14|TRBV9|few|NA|TRBJ2-7
TGTGCCAGCAGCCCGGACTGGATCTCCTACGAGCAGTACTTC
CASSPDWISYEQYF
>16|TRBV2|NA|TRBD1|TRBJ1-1
TGTGCCAGCAGCCTTGGACAGGGGGGAATGAACACTGAAGCTTTCTTT
CASSLGQGGMNTEAFF
>15|TRBV6-4|few|NA|TRBJ1-2
TGTGCCAGCAGTGAGGACAGCTCACCAACCCGTGGCTACACCTTC
CASSEDSSPTRGYTF
>15|TRBV30|NA|NA|TRBJ2-5
TGTGCCTGGACCCCGGGACACTGGAACCAAGAGACCCAGTACTTC
CAWTPGHWNQETQYF
>15|TRBV7-2|once|NA|TRBJ2-6
TGTGCCAGCAGCTTACTCGGGGCTGGGGCCAACGTCCTGACTTTC
CASSLLGAGANVLTF